This T cell receptor (beta chain) derives from a study of sequential checkpoint blockade in melanoma. The wider study: First-line arms were nivolumab then ipilimumab, or the reverse, randomized 1:1. Each arm's sequence ended with maintenance nivolumab.

Stated treatment: randomized to nivolumab then ipilimumab (arm A) or the reverse (arm B). None of the patients previously received DNA-damaging chemotherapy. Sorted cells were live CD3+CD8+, lacking CD19 and CD56, from PBMCs. With 0 bases removed from V and 2 bases from J, the gap between germline ends came to 5 bases. Germline V lookup: CDR1 LNHNV, CDR2 YYDKDF (reference sequence). CDR3 length equals 14 residues. By sample fraction, this clone is medium-sized (0.01 to 0.1%). Here immunoSEQ multiplex PCR was the method, and the copy in TCRdb shows in-frame clones only, minus some. The sample lists 17,000 or so clones, 56% occurring once.

Specimen: CD8+ T cells sorted from blood (inferred from file names), collected from a patient given nivolumab and ipilimumab in sequence. This receptor was identified in a human donor with melanoma. The V and J genes are TRBV15 and TRBJ1-5; TRBD1 might be the D (5 bases). The CDR3 DNA reads TGTGCCACCAGCAGAGACAGGGGCAATCAGCCCCAGCATTTT. The encoded protein is CATSRDRGNQPQHF.